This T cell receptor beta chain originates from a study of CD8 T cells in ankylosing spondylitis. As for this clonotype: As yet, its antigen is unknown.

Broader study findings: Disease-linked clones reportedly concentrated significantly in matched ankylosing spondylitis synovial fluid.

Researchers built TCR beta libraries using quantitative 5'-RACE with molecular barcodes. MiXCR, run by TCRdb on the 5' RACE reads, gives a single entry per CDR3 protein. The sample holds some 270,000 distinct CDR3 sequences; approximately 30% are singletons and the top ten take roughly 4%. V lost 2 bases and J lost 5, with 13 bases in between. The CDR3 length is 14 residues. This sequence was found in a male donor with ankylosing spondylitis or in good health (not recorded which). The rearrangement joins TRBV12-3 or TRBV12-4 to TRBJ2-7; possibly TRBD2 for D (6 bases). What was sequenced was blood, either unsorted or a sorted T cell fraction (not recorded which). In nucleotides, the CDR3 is TGTGCCAGCAGTTTAAGTTCTGGAGGGAACGAGCAGTACTTC. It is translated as CASSLSSGGNEQYF.